These T cell receptor beta chains were read from a single sample in a study of blood T cell repertoires in COVID-19. The repertoire was sequenced with immunoSEQ multiplex PCR; TCRdb's copy has only in-frame clones and lacks some. The table has 35,000 to 50,000 clones, 70% to 90% seen once. Sequencing input: peripheral blood. These receptors all come from a man between 60 and 70 years old in a cohort sampled during active COVID-19. Both conserved end residues are part of each CDR3. A D gene is named only where the DNA matches it firmly. Part of the rows lack a size; the others show once, few, many or a class for expanded clones.

J: TRBJ1-5
size: -
D: -
V: TRBV6-6
DNA: TGTGCCAGCAGCAGACAAGGGGGTCAGCCCCAGCATTTT
CDR3: CASSRQGGQPQHF

J: TRBJ2-5
size: -
D: TRBD2
V: TRBV12-3/TRBV12-4
DNA: TGTGCCAGCAGTCCCCTAGCGGGAGAGACCCAGTACTTC
CDR3: CASSPLAGETQYF

J: TRBJ1-6
size: -
D: TRBD1
V: TRBV13
DNA: TGTGCCAGCATATCACCTCCTCTAGACAGGGGGGGGAATTCACCCCTCCACTTT
CDR3: CASISPPLDRGGNSPLHF

J: TRBJ2-1
size: -
D: TRBD2
V: TRBV6-6
DNA: TGTGCCAGCAGTAAACTAGCGGGAGATTCCCCCAATGAGCAGTTCTTC
CDR3: CASSKLAGDSPNEQFF

J: TRBJ1-2
size: -
D: -
V: TRBV29-1
DNA: TGCAGCGTTGAGAGGCGGCTCACCTATGGCTACACCTTC
CDR3: CSVERRLTYGYTF

J: TRBJ1-2
size: -
D: -
V: TRBV7-9
DNA: TGTGCCAGCAGCTTTGGGGGCGCAGGGGCGGATGGCTACACCTTC
CDR3: CASSFGGAGADGYTF

J: TRBJ2-7
size: -
D: TRBD2
V: TRBV4-3
DNA: TGCGCCAGCAGCCAAGAGGGCGGGGGGGCAGACGAGCAGTACTTC
CDR3: CASSQEGGGADEQYF

J: TRBJ2-6
size: -
D: TRBD1
V: TRBV7-8
DNA: TGTGCCAGCAGCTTCCGGGACAGGGGGGCAGCTGGGGCCAACGTCCTGACTTTC
CDR3: CASSFRDRGAAGANVLTF

J: TRBJ1-1
size: -
D: -
V: TRBV6-2/TRBV6-3
DNA: TGTGCCAGCAGTTACTTAATTTGGGCGGGGAACACTGAAGCTTTCTTT
CDR3: CASSYLIWAGNTEAFF

J: TRBJ2-7
size: -
D: -
V: TRBV5-6
DNA: TGTGCCAGCAGCTTGGCGGGGGAGGGGGGATCCTACGAGCAGTACTTC
CDR3: CASSLAGEGGSYEQYF

J: TRBJ1-2
size: -
D: -
V: TRBV4-3
DNA: TGCGCCAGCAGCCAAGAAGTAAGCCATAGGGGACTCTATGGCTACACCTTC
CDR3: CASSQEVSHRGLYGYTF

J: TRBJ2-7
size: -
D: TRBD2
V: TRBV5-1
DNA: TGCGCCAGCAGCCCGCGAGGACTAGCGGGAATGTACCCCGAGCAGTACTTC
CDR3: CASSPRGLAGMYPEQYF

J: TRBJ2-7
size: -
D: -
V: TRBV6-5
DNA: TGTGCCAGCAGGGCGACTACCACCTACGAGCAGTACTTC
CDR3: CASRATTTYEQYF

J: TRBJ1-2
size: -
D: -
V: TRBV24-1
DNA: TGTGCCACCAGTGATCTAGACTATGGCTACACCTTC
CDR3: CATSDLDYGYTF

J: TRBJ2-6
size: -
D: -
V: TRBV5-4
DNA: TGTGCCAGCAGCTTGGGAGGGGCTACCCAGGGGGGGGCCAACGTCCTGACTTTC
CDR3: CASSLGGATQGGANVLTF

J: TRBJ2-1
size: -
D: -
V: TRBV28
DNA: TGTGCCAGCAGTTTCGGCGGGCACAATGAGCAGTTCTTC
CDR3: CASSFGGHNEQFF

J: TRBJ1-2
size: -
D: -
V: TRBV6-5
DNA: TGTGCCAGCAGTTACCTCGGGAGGCATGGCTACACCTTC
CDR3: CASSYLGRHGYTF

J: TRBJ2-1
size: once
D: -
V: TRBV19
DNA: TGTGCCAGTAGTATAACTGGACTCTACAATGAGCAGTTCTTC
CDR3: CASSITGLYNEQFF

J: TRBJ2-2
size: -
D: -
V: TRBV5-4
DNA: TGTGCCAGCAGCTTCTGGCAGGGAACCGGGGAGCTGTTTTTT
CDR3: CASSFWQGTGELFF

J: TRBJ2-5
size: -
D: TRBD2
V: TRBV7-9
DNA: TGTGCCAGCAGCCCGCCCCCCCAGCGGGAGGGCCGGGAGACCCAGTACTTC
CDR3: CASSPPPQREGRETQYF

J: TRBJ2-7
size: -
D: TRBD1
V: TRBV11-2
DNA: TGTGCCAGCAGCCTTGGGACAGGGGGCCGCTACGAGCAGTACTTC
CDR3: CASSLGTGGRYEQYF

J: TRBJ1-2
size: -
D: -
V: TRBV11-3
DNA: TGTGCCAGCAGCTCCTTAGGGGCACAATACTATGGCTACACCTTC
CDR3: CASSSLGAQYYGYTF

J: TRBJ1-4
size: -
D: -
V: TRBV20-1
DNA: TGCAGTGCTAGTATCAACGGAGCTAATGAAAAACTGTTTTTT
CDR3: CSASINGANEKLFF